A selection of T cell receptor beta chains follows, all from one sample in a study of OX40 agonist ivuxolimab in advanced cancers. Assay used: immunoSEQ multiplex PCR; TCRdb lists only in-frame clones, some missing. This table holds around 40,000 clones, around nine tenths found once. Here the sequenced sample was CD4+ or CD8+ T cells sorted from blood, taken in a trial of the OX40 agonist ivuxolimab. The receptor set was obtained from an adult with an advanced solid tumor such as melanoma, head and neck, liver or kidney cancer. Both conserved end residues are part of each CDR3. The order of the fields is CDR3 DNA, CDR3 protein, D gene, J gene, clone size, V gene. A D gene is named only where the DNA matches it firmly. Only part of the rows carry a size: once, few, many, or a class if the clone is expanded.

TGTGCCAGCACTCCCCTTTTCCAGACTGGCCAGCCCCAGCATTTT	CASTPLFQTGQPQHF	-	TRBJ1-5	-	TRBV5-5
TGTGCCAGTAGTATACCCGGGGACCTAACCTATGGCTACACCTTC	CASSIPGDLTYGYTF	-	TRBJ1-2	-	TRBV19
TGTGCCAGCAGCCGGCCGACAGGGGGATTCACAGATACGCAGTATTTT	CASSRPTGGFTDTQYF	TRBD1	TRBJ2-3	-	TRBV13
TGTGCCAGCAGCCCTCGGGGGTTGTCCTACGAGCAGTACTTC	CASSPRGLSYEQYF	-	TRBJ2-7	-	TRBV7-9
TGTGCCAGCAGTGAGAGGTGGTCCTCACCCCTCCACTTT	CASSERWSSPLHF	-	TRBJ1-6	-	TRBV6-1
TGTGCCAGCAGTTACCGAGGGGGGGACTATGGCTACACCTTC	CASSYRGGDYGYTF	-	TRBJ1-2	-	TRBV6-5
TGCGCCAGCAGCCAAGGAGCCGGGACAATCTCTGGAAACACCATATATTTT	CASSQGAGTISGNTIYF	-	TRBJ1-3	-	TRBV4-1
TGTGCCAGCATCCGATCCTGGACGGCGTGGACCAGCACAGATACGCAGTATTTT	CASIRSWTAWTSTDTQYF	-	TRBJ2-3	-	TRBV2
TGTGCAAGTCGCTACAAGACTAGCGGGGACCGGAGCTCCTACAATGAGCAGTTCTTC	CASRYKTSGDRSSYNEQFF	-	TRBJ2-1	-	TRBV12-2
TGCGCCAGCAGCCCGCGGGGAGATCTACAGTACTTC	CASSPRGDLQYF	-	TRBJ2-5	-	TRBV5-1
TGCGCCAGCAGCCAAGAAGGCAGGGCAAGCACAGATACGCAGTATTTT	CASSQEGRASTDTQYF	-	TRBJ2-3	-	TRBV4-1
TGTGCCAGCAGTGAAGGTCTCTTGGGTGGATCACCCCTCCACTTT	CASSEGLLGGSPLHF	-	TRBJ1-6	-	TRBV6-1
TGTGCCAGCAGCCCTTTCATGGGCTCTGGAAACACCATATATTTT	CASSPFMGSGNTIYF	-	TRBJ1-3	few	TRBV11-2
TGCGCCAGCAGCTTGGAACTAGCGGGAGGGCAGGATACGCAGTATTTT	CASSLELAGGQDTQYF	TRBD2	TRBJ2-3	-	TRBV5-1
TGTGCCAGCAGCCAAGAAACGCAGACCGATGAGCAGTTCTTC	CASSQETQTDEQFF	-	TRBJ2-1	-	TRBV5-5
TGTGCCAGCAGCACCGGATTCCTCACAGATACGCAGTATTTT	CASSTGFLTDTQYF	-	TRBJ2-3	-	TRBV5-4
TGCGCCAGCAGCCCGGCTCTGGAGGGGGGAGATACGCAGTATTTT	CASSPALEGGDTQYF	-	TRBJ2-3	-	TRBV4-1
TGTGCCAGCATCGACCGTGACGACAGGAACACTGAAGCTTTCTTT	CASIDRDDRNTEAFF	-	TRBJ1-1	once	TRBV6-1
TGCGCCAGCTCCGCGAAAGGGGGGGGCCACACAACTAATGAAAAACTGTTTTTT	CASSAKGGGHTTNEKLFF	-	TRBJ1-4	-	TRBV4-1
TGTGCCAGCAGGCCACAGACTAGCGGGATCTACAATGAGCAGTTCTTC	CASRPQTSGIYNEQFF	TRBD2	TRBJ2-1	-	TRBV5-6
TGTGCCAGCAGGGTCAGGGGGAACACTGAAGCTTTCTTT	CASRVRGNTEAFF	-	TRBJ1-1	-	TRBV2
TGTGCCAGCAGAACCGGACAGGGTGAGACCTTCGGCTACACCTTC	CASRTGQGETFGYTF	TRBD1	TRBJ1-2	-	TRBV6-6
TGTGCCAGCAGCGTTAGCGGGAGGGCTCCCAATGAGCAGTTCTTC	CASSVSGRAPNEQFF	TRBD2	TRBJ2-1	-	TRBV9
TGTGCCAGCAGCTCCTCGCTAGAGACCCAGTACTTC	CASSSSLETQYF	-	TRBJ2-5	-	TRBV7-9
TGTGCCAGTAGGGAAGGGAACACTGAAGCTTTCTTT	CASREGNTEAFF	-	TRBJ1-1	-	TRBV19
TGTGCCACCAGCCTTGCCCCGGTCCCTGGCTACACCTTC	CATSLAPVPGYTF	-	TRBJ1-2	-	TRBV15
TGTGCCAGTAGTATTCGGGACGCTTCCTACGAGCAGTACTTC	CASSIRDASYEQYF	-	TRBJ2-7	-	TRBV19
TGTGCCAGCAGCTCCCCCGAGGGCCTAAGTGGGGAGACCCAGTACTTC	CASSSPEGLSGETQYF	-	TRBJ2-5	-	TRBV11-3
TGTGCCACCAGCAGAGATCTACCCCAAGAGACCCAGTACTTC	CATSRDLPQETQYF	-	TRBJ2-5	few	TRBV15
TGCAGCGTTGGGGGGCTAGCGCGCGAGCAGTACTTC	CSVGGLAREQYF	-	TRBJ2-7	-	TRBV29-1
TGTGCCAGCAGTGACGGACAGGGAAGCTACGAGCAGTACTTC	CASSDGQGSYEQYF	TRBD1	TRBJ2-7	-	TRBV6-1